This TCR beta chain was recorded in a study of T cell repertoires in cytomegalovirus infection. TCRdb passed the reads through MiXCR, listing each CDR3 protein once. The table has fewer than 1,000,000 distinct CDR3 sequences, more than 25% seen once; the top ten hold over 13%. This clonotype was seen a handful of times. As yet, its antigen is unknown. This TCR was recovered from a human donor in good health (CMV status not recorded). Some clones in this sample may be carry-over from other donors' samples. The specimen was cultured CD8+ T cells from PBMCs, collected from culture after CMV antigen stimulation.

The CDR3 spells CASSLGLAATGELFF. Here the CDR3 DNA reads TGTGCCAGCAGCCTCGGACTAGCGGCAACCGGGGAGCTGTTTTTT. V gene TRBV25-1 combines with J gene TRBJ2-2; 10 bases match TRBD2. Trimming cost V 6 bases and J 5 bases; bases outside gene matches: 6. From germline, CDR1 is MGHDK and CDR2 SYGVNS. This CDR3 has 15 residues.